Presented here are 26 T cell receptor beta chains from one specimen sequenced in a study of CD8 T cells in Susac syndrome. After extraction with the RNeasy kit, roughly 0.5 to 1 ug of the RNA was reverse transcribed using random hexamers. A single record per CDR3 protein comes from TCRdb applying MiXCR to the immunoSEQ multiplex PCR reads. Among roughly 220,000 distinct CDR3 sequences listed, less than 95% were seen once. The sequenced sample was CD4+ T cells from PBMCs. These receptors all stem from a human donor with Susac syndrome.

DNA for the CDR3: TGTGCCAGCAGCTTAAATACCGGGGCAGACGAAGCTTTCTTT. It encodes CASSLNTGADEAFF. This chain joins TRBV7-9 and TRBJ1-1; maybe TRBD1 (5 bases). The CDR3 extends over 14 amino acids. From germline, CDR1 is SEHNR and CDR2 FQNEAQ (reference sequence). Trimming took 2 bases from V and 8 from J, leaving 15 bases between them. Using reference TRBV7-9 and TRBJ1-1 for the parts outside the CDR3, the full variable domain is DTGVSQNPRHKITKRGQNVTFRCDPISEHNRLYWYRQTLGQGPEFLTYFQNEAQLEKSRLLSDRFSAERPKGSFSTLEIQRTEQGDSAMYLCASSLNTGADEAFFGQGTRLTVV.

A note on this clonotype: Sequence at one end of the junction differs from germline and may be a read error. The V and J genes are TRBV28 and TRBJ1-6; 8 bases fit TRBD1. Looked up from germline, CDR1 is MDHEN and CDR2 is SYDVKM. There are 15 residues in the CDR3. The CDR3 region is CASSLSGQANSPPHF. CDR3 DNA sequence: TGTGCCAGCAGTTTGTCGGGACAGGCTAATTCACCCCCCCACTTT.

The chain employs TRBV7-2 and TRBJ2-4; no clear D. Trimming removed 3 bases from V and 3 bases from J, with 9 bases in between. The length of the CDR3 is 14 residues. Germline V CDR1 and CDR2: SGHTA, FQGNSA. The CDR3 protein is CASSFGVGKNIQYF. DNA for the CDR3: TGTGCCAGCAGCTTTGGGGTTGGCAAAAACATTCAGTACTTC.

The chain employs TRBV27 and TRBJ2-2, with D perhaps TRBD1 or TRBD2 (6 bases each). V lost 3 bases and J 7 bases, leaving 12 bases between the germline ends. Germline values: CDR1 MNHEY, CDR2 SMNVEV (reference sequence). This CDR3 is 14 amino acids long. The CDR3 spells CASSLARGGGELFF. The DNA of the CDR3 is TGTGCCAGCAGTTTGGCCAGGGGAGGCGGGGAGCTGTTTTTT.

V is TRBV10-3 and J is TRBJ1-2; weak D call: TRBD1 (5 bases). The CDR3 extends over 15 amino acids. Looked up from germline, CDR1 is ENHRY and CDR2 is SYGVKD. V shed 2 bases and J shed 0 bases, with 10 bases lying between them. The DNA for the CDR3 is TGTGCCATCAGTGAGCGACAGTCGTCTAACTATGGCTACACCTTC. This codes for CAISERQSSNYGYTF.

The chain uses TRBV9 and TRBJ1-4; D remains ambiguous. Between the trimmed V and J ends, which lost 4 bases and 5 bases, there was a span of 12 bases. Germline V lookup: CDR1 SGDLS, CDR2 YYNGEE. The CDR3 loop spans 14 amino acids. The DNA for the CDR3 is TGTGCCAGCAGCCCCCAGGCGGGGAATGAAAAACTGTTTTTT. Protein: CASSPQAGNEKLFF.

This clonotype was seen a single time. J is TRBJ2-5 and V is TRBV27; TRBD2 aligns across 8 bases. The germline CDR1 and CDR2 sequences are MNHEY and SMNVEV (reference sequence). Trimming at V came to 3 bases and at J to 4 bases, leaving 4 bases not matched to a gene. CDR3 length equals 14 residues. CDR3 residues: CASSFRTSIETQYF. The CDR3 DNA is TGTGCCAGCAGTTTCCGGACTAGCATAGAGACCCAGTACTTC.

The chain links TRBV5-1 to TRBJ1-2, with a possible D match to TRBD1 (5 bases). Trimming shortened V by 0 bases and J by 5 bases, and 11 bases separated the two germline ends. The CDR3 is made up of 14 amino acids. Germline lookup yields CDR1 SGHRS and CDR2 YFSETQ. The CDR3 DNA is TGCGCCAGCAGCTTGGTCGGGGACGAATATGGCTACACCTTC. It is translated as CASSLVGDEYGYTF.

The chain carries TRBV12-3 or TRBV12-4 and TRBJ2-5, with D possibly TRBD1 on 6 matching bases. The CDR3 is 17 residues long. With 5 bases removed from V and 2 bases from J, the gap between germline ends came to 21 bases. CDR3: CASSRLTPGHLQETQYF. The CDR3 DNA sequence: TGTGCCAGCAGTAGACTTACTCCGGGACACCTACAAGAGACCCAGTACTTC.

This clonotype appeared a few times. The CDR3 nucleotides read TGCGCCAGCAGCCCTGGGGATTCACCAAATGAGCAGTTCTTC. Its protein is CASSPGDSPNEQFF. This chain links TRBV5-1 with TRBJ2-1, with no clear D. In germline, CDR1 is SGHRS, CDR2 YFSETQ. This CDR3 contains 14 residues. V was shortened by 4 bases and J by 7 bases, with 15 bases between the two germline ends.

V usage is TRBV29-1 and J usage is TRBJ1-3; D is uncertain. Germline loops: CDR1 SQVTM, CDR2 ANQGSEA. Trimming cost V 7 bases and J 1 base, with 8 bases left between them. The CDR3 has 12 amino acids. The CDR3 region has the DNA TGCAGCGCCCTCGTGTCTGGAAACACCATATATTTT. Protein sequence: CSALVSGNTIYF.

The rearrangement uses TRBV20-1 and TRBJ2-5; D is ambiguous. CDR1 and CDR2 from the germline V gene are DFQATT and SNEGSKA (reference sequence). V lost 3 bases, J lost 10 bases, and 6 bases lay in between. CDR3 size: 9 residues. CDR3 nucleotides: TGCAGTGCTAGTCGGAACCAGTACTTC. Translated, it gives CSASRNQYF.

The table lists this clonotype with a count of one. The chain uses TRBV24-1 and TRBJ1-2; 7 nucleotides align to TRBD1. V gave up 4 bases and J gave up 8 bases; unmatched junction bases: 12. CDR1 is KGHDR and CDR2 is SFDVKD in the germline V gene. This CDR3 contains 15 residues. CDR3 bases: TGTGCCACCAGTGACTCGACAGGGTGGAAGTTCGGCTACACCTTC. It encodes CATSDSTGWKFGYTF.

This chain connects TRBV7-8 to TRBJ1-5; TRBD1 matches 8 bases. Germline trimming cut 0 bases from V and 3 bases from J; bases unmatched to any gene: 7. Germline CDR1 and CDR2: SGHVS and FQNEAQ. This CDR3 contains 17 residues. CDR3 sequence: CASSLATGQASNQPQHF. The CDR3 coding sequence is TGTGCCAGCAGCTTAGCCACGGGACAGGCCTCCAATCAGCCCCAGCATTTT.

The chain employs TRBV20-1 and TRBJ1-1; unclear D gene. Germline V gene data show CDR1 as DFQATT and CDR2 as SNEGSKA (reference sequence). The germline V and J ends were trimmed by 1 base and 4 bases, with 16 bases remaining between them. The CDR3 runs to 15 residues. CDR3 sequence reads: CSARGASPKTTEAFF. CDR3 coding DNA: TGCAGTGCTAGAGGGGCCAGCCCTAAGACCACTGAAGCTTTCTTT.

This sequence joins TRBV20-1 and TRBJ2-3; 11 bases fit TRBD2. The J segment lost 4 bases and the V segment lost 1 base, leaving 10 bases of the junction unmatched. This CDR3 has 17 residues. Germline CDR1 is DFQATT and CDR2 is SNEGSKA (reference sequence). The CDR3 protein is CSARALAGGYHADTQYF. In DNA form, the CDR3 reads TGCAGTGCTAGAGCCTTAGCGGGGGGGTATCATGCAGATACGCAGTATTTT.

This clonotype was detected only once. The chain combines TRBV12-3 or TRBV12-4 with TRBJ2-5; D ambiguous. The CDR3 contains 13 residues. V shed 1 base and J shed 3 bases, with 6 bases lying between them. CDR3 sequence (DNA): TGTGCCAGCAGTTTAGGGGCAAAAGAGACCCAGTACTTC. This gives the protein CASSLGAKETQYF.

The chain joins TRBV30 to TRBJ1-3, with 10 bases identical to TRBD1. The CDR3 consists of 15 residues. Germline V gives CDR1 GTSNPN, CDR2 SVGIG (reference sequence). V gave up 3 bases and J gave up 1 base; unmatched junction bases: 3. The CDR3 reads CAWSGGQGSGNTIYF. CDR3 bases: TGTGCCTGGAGCGGGGGACAGGGGTCTGGAAACACCATATATTTT.

V and J are TRBV29-1 and TRBJ1-2; D remains ambiguous. CDR1 is SQVTM, CDR2 ANQGSEA, per germline. The CDR3 has 14 amino acids. V lost 0 bases and J lost 4, with 12 bases in between. The CDR3 DNA sequence: TGCAGCGTTGAAGAACAGTACGGTAGCTATGGCTACACCTTC. This codes for CSVEEQYGSYGYTF.

This chain uses TRBV20-1 with TRBJ1-5, with 9 bases that match TRBD1. The CDR3 loop spans 17 amino acids. J gave up 1 base and V 5 bases, and 12 bases lay outside the gene matches. Per the germline V gene, CDR1 is DFQATT and CDR2 is SNEGSKA (reference sequence). CDR3 residues: CSAVTGQGVMSNQPQHF. In DNA, the CDR3 is TGCAGTGCTGTTACGGGACAGGGCGTAATGAGCAATCAGCCCCAGCATTTT.

Only one count was recorded for this clonotype. V and J are TRBV30 and TRBJ1-1; 11 nucleotides line up with TRBD1. The CDR3 length is 14 residues. Trimming took 5 bases from V and 4 from J; bases not matched to a gene: 6. Germline-derived CDR1 and CDR2 are GTSNPN and SVGIG (reference sequence). This chain's CDR3 is CAWGTGGKATEAFF. Here the CDR3 DNA reads TGTGCCTGGGGGACAGGGGGGAAAGCCACTGAAGCTTTCTTT.

This chain links TRBV12-3 or TRBV12-4 with TRBJ1-1, with D perhaps matching TRBD1 (6 bases). Trimming pared 6 bases from V and 4 bases from J, leaving 18 bases between. This CDR3 spans 15 amino acids. For the CDR3, the DNA is TGTGCCAGCAGACTTGGGACAAATCGTGTCACTGAAGCTTTCTTT. Protein product: CASRLGTNRVTEAFF.

This clonotype was found a few times. One junction end disagrees with the germline gene, perhaps due to a read error. The V gene is TRBV7-7, the J gene TRBJ1-6; D remains ambiguous. The germline V gene has CDR1 SSHAT and CDR2 FNYEAQ (reference sequence). This CDR3 comprises 13 residues. The CDR3 sequence: CASSSSRNSPLHF. CDR3 in DNA: TGTGCTAGCAGCTCATCTCGGAATTCACCCCTCCATTTT.

The gene calls are TRBV4-3 and TRBJ2-4; TRBD2 matches 12 bases. V lost 3 bases and J lost 14; bases outside the gene matches: 11. Looked up from germline, CDR1 is LGHNA and CDR2 is YSLEER. The CDR3 has 15 residues. The CDR3 sequence is CASSQRLTSGGTEYF. The DNA of the CDR3 is TGCGCCAGCAGCCAGCGACTTACTAGCGGGGGGACGGAGTACTTC.

The chain joins TRBV20-1 to TRBJ2-3; perhaps TRBD2 as D (6 bases). Germline-derived CDR1 and CDR2 are DFQATT and SNEGSKA (reference sequence). Trimming shortened V by 3 bases and J by 0 bases, and 10 bases separated the two germline ends. This CDR3 is built from 14 residues. This CDR3 is CSARSGRSTDTQYF. CDR3 DNA sequence: TGCAGTGCTAGGAGCGGGCGCAGCACAGATACGCAGTATTTT.

The chain combines TRBV5-1 with TRBJ2-7; D possibly corresponds to TRBD1 (5 bases). The germline V gene has CDR1 SGHRS and CDR2 YFSETQ. There are 12 residues in the CDR3. The V and J ends lost 3 bases and 5 bases respectively, with 9 bases between them. The CDR3 nucleotides are TGCGCCAGCAGCTCCCTCAGGGACGAGCAGTACTTC. Translated, it gives CASSSLRDEQYF.